A selection of T cell receptor beta chains follows, all from one sample in a study of blood T cells in healthy people across ages. TCRdb re-called the 5' RACE reads through MiXCR, storing one row per CDR3 protein. Of nearly 800,000 distinct CDR3 sequences in the sample, roughly three fifths were seen once. Sequencing was carried out using blood. These TCRs come from a man aged 40-49 years in good health. CDR3s include the opening cysteine and the closing phenylalanine or tryptophan. The order of the fields is D gene, clone size, V gene, J gene, CDR3 protein, CDR3 DNA. The D gene is left open where the match is weak. A clone size is listed for some rows: how often the clone was seen (once, few, many), or a class if it is expanded.

-	-	TRBV6-5	TRBJ2-1	CASSLGTARDEQFF	TGTGCCAGCAGTCTCGGGACCGCGAGAGATGAGCAGTTCTTC
-	-	TRBV11-3	TRBJ2-2	CASSPLVGPGELFF	TGTGCCAGCAGCCCCCTGGTCGGTCCCGGGGAGCTGTTTTTT
-	-	TRBV12-3/TRBV12-4	TRBJ2-5	CASSLYAGQQETQYF	TGTGCCAGCAGTTTATACGCTGGACAGCAAGAGACCCAGTACTTC
TRBD2	-	TRBV20-1	TRBJ2-7	CSAIGSGGHEQYF	TGCAGTGCTATTGGAAGCGGGGGGCACGAGCAGTACTTC
-	once	TRBV25-1	TRBJ1-1	CASSEYARGRPNTEAFF	TGTGCCAGCAGTGAATACGCCCGCGGCAGGCCGAACACTGAAGCTTTCTTT
TRBD1	-	TRBV14	TRBJ2-7	CASSQDGTVEQYF	TGTGCCAGCAGCCAAGATGGGACAGTCGAGCAGTACTTC
-	-	TRBV12-3/TRBV12-4	TRBJ2-1	CASSLGGLQTYNEQFF	TGTGCCAGCAGTCTAGGCGGACTACAGACCTACAATGAGCAGTTCTTC
-	-	TRBV30	TRBJ1-1	CAWSVRAMKEAFF	TGTGCCTGGAGTGTAAGGGCAATGAAGGAAGCTTTCTTT
-	-	TRBV7-9	TRBJ2-5	CASSLPRGQETQYF	TGTGCCAGCAGCCTACCACGGGGTCAAGAGACCCAGTACTTC
TRBD2	-	TRBV7-2	TRBJ2-7	CASSSGLAGGREQYF	TGTGCCAGCAGCTCGGGACTAGCGGGAGGTCGCGAGCAGTACTTC
TRBD1	-	TRBV15	TRBJ1-2	CATSGRKQGQPNYGYTF	TGTGCCACCAGCGGAAGAAAACAGGGGCAACCTAACTATGGCTACACCTTC
-	-	TRBV7-2	TRBJ2-1	CASHVPTSYNEQFF	TGTGCCAGCCATGTACCGACCTCCTACAATGAGCAGTTCTTC
-	-	TRBV4-3	TRBJ2-2	CASSQVTADTGELFF	TGCGCCAGCAGCCAAGTCACGGCAGACACCGGGGAGCTGTTTTTT
-	few	TRBV20-1	TRBJ1-2	CSATVSRQIINYGYTF	TGCAGTGCTACCGTATCGCGACAGATAATTAACTATGGCTACACCTTC
-	-	TRBV7-2	TRBJ2-5	CASSLEKGRETQYF	TGTGCCAGCAGCTTAGAAAAGGGTCGAGAGACCCAGTACTTC
-	few	TRBV29-1	TRBJ1-1	CSVRGLVAMNTEAFF	TGCAGCGTCCGCGGACTCGTAGCAATGAACACTGAAGCTTTCTTT
-	few	TRBV29-1	TRBJ2-1	CSVGDYNEQFF	TGCAGCGTAGGGGACTACAATGAGCAGTTCTTC
-	once	TRBV7-9	TRBJ2-7	CASSADYLSSYEQYF	TGTGCCAGCAGCGCGGACTACCTCAGCTCCTACGAGCAGTACTTC
-	-	TRBV7-9	TRBJ2-5	CASSYFPEQYF	TGTGCCAGCAGCTACTTTCCGGAGCAGTACTTC
TRBD1	few	TRBV10-3	TRBJ2-5	CAISDISKPGQGKQETQYF	TGTGCCATCAGTGACATAAGTAAGCCCGGACAGGGGAAACAAGAGACCCAGTACTTC
TRBD2	-	TRBV7-2	TRBJ2-7	CASSRRTSGSGRYEQYF	TGTGCCAGCAGCCGACGGACTAGCGGGAGCGGGAGGTACGAGCAGTACTTC
-	-	TRBV5-4	TRBJ1-2	CASSPMQVMINVYGYTF	TGTGCCAGCAGCCCCATGCAAGTAATGATTAACGTGTATGGCTACACCTTC
TRBD2	-	TRBV9	TRBJ2-4	CASSVDGGRDIQYF	TGTGCCAGCAGCGTAGACGGGGGGAGAGACATTCAGTACTTC
TRBD2	few	TRBV10-3	TRBJ2-1	CAISGTSGSLHNEQFF	TGTGCCATCAGTGGGACTAGCGGGAGTTTGCACAATGAGCAGTTCTTC
-	few	TRBV20-1	TRBJ2-3	CSARDEPGRDLISDTQYF	TGCAGTGCTAGAGATGAGCCCGGTCGGGACCTTATTTCAGATACGCAGTATTTT
-	-	TRBV7-2	TRBJ2-7	CASSFAVAYNEQYF	TGTGCCAGCAGCTTTGCGGTGGCCTACAATGAGCAGTACTTC
-	-	TRBV20-1	TRBJ2-1	CSARRASSYNEQFF	TGCAGTGCTAGGAGAGCCAGCTCCTACAATGAGCAGTTCTTC
-	-	TRBV2	TRBJ2-3	CASRKPGTDTQYF	TGTGCCAGCAGGAAACCGGGCACAGATACGCAGTATTTT
-	once	TRBV5-1	TRBJ1-1	CASSLDRASTEAFF	TGCGCCAGCAGCTTGGACAGGGCTTCAACTGAAGCTTTCTTT
-	many	TRBV7-8	TRBJ1-2	CASSLRERDGYTF	TGTGCCAGCAGCCTCAGGGAGCGAGATGGCTACACCTTC
-	-	TRBV5-1	TRBJ2-5	CASSLESRQTLRGHEQYF	TGCGCCAGCAGCTTGGAGTCGAGACAGACCCTTAGGGGACATGAGCAGTACTTC
-	-	TRBV10-3	TRBJ2-5	CAISRDDFGETQYF	TGTGCCATCAGCAGGGACGATTTTGGGGAGACCCAGTACTTC
-	-	TRBV13	TRBJ2-1	CASSSIRAYNEQFF	TGTGCCAGCAGCTCCATCCGGGCCTACAATGAGCAGTTCTTC
-	few	TRBV20-1	TRBJ1-1	CSAVDRNTEAFF	TGCAGTGCTGTCGACAGGAACACTGAAGCTTTCTTT
-	-	TRBV12-3/TRBV12-4	TRBJ2-5	CASSSSYGHNEQYF	TGTGCCAGCAGTTCGAGTTATGGGCACAATGAGCAGTACTTC
-	many	TRBV20-1	TRBJ2-7	CSASNPGRNSYEQYF	TGCAGTGCTAGCAACCCGGGACGGAACTCCTACGAGCAGTACTTC
TRBD2	-	TRBV6-1	TRBJ2-1	CASRHGAETSGRLGEQFF	TGTGCCAGCAGACATGGGGCGGAGACTAGCGGACGGTTGGGTGAGCAGTTCTTC
-	-	TRBV20-1	TRBJ1-1	CSPWGTEAFF	TGCAGTCCTTGGGGCACTGAAGCTTTCTTT
-	-	TRBV20-1	TRBJ2-4	CSAYPSLAKNIQYF	TGCAGTGCTTATCCGTCATTAGCCAAAAACATTCAGTACTTC
-	-	TRBV28	TRBJ1-1	CASRLYGPRDTEAFF	TGTGCCAGCAGATTGTATGGCCCTCGGGACACTGAAGCTTTCTTT
-	many	TRBV2	TRBJ2-5	CASRGGETQYF	TGTGCCAGCCGCGGTGGGGAGACCCAGTACTTC
TRBD1	few	TRBV7-9	TRBJ1-2	CASSLGTGSYTF	TGTGCCAGCAGCTTGGGGACAGGGAGCTACACCTTC